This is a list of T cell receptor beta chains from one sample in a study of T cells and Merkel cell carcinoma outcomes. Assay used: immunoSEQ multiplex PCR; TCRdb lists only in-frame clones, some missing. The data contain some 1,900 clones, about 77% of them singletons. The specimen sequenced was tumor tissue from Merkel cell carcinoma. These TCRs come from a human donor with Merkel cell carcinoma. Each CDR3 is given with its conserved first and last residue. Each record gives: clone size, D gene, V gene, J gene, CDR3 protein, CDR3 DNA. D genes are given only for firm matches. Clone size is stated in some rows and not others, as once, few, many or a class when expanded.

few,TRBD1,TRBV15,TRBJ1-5,CATSSPDRGYRNQPQHF,TGTGCCACCAGCAGCCCCGACAGGGGATATCGCAATCAGCCCCAGCATTTT
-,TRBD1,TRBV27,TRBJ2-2,CASSLYWDSLNTGELFF,TGTGCCAGCAGTTTATATTGGGACAGTTTGAACACCGGGGAGCTGTTTTTT
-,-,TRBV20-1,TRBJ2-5,CSYQGRETQYF,TGCAGTTACCAGGGGAGGGAGACCCAGTACTTC
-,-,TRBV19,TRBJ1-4,CASSPTSFPNEKLFF,TGTGCCAGTAGTCCCACATCTTTTCCTAATGAAAAACTGTTTTTT
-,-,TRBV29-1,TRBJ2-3,CSVVTGVQDTQYF,TGCAGCGTTGTTACGGGGGTCCAAGATACGCAGTATTTT
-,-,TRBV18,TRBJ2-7,CASSSDRSSYEQYF,TGTGCCAGCTCATCGGACCGGAGCTCCTACGAGCAGTACTTC
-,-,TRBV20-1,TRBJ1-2,CSALQGTYTF,TGCAGTGCATTACAGGGAACCTACACCTTC
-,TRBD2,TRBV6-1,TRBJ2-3,CASRGGGPADTQYF,TGTGCCAGCAGGGGCGGGGGGCCCGCAGATACGCAGTATTTT
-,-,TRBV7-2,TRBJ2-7,CASSYRYEQYF,TGTGCCAGCAGCTACAGGTACGAGCAGTACTTC
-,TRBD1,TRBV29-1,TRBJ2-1,CSAGTGSNNEQFF,TGCAGCGCTGGGACAGGGAGCAACAATGAGCAGTTCTTC
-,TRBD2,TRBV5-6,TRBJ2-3,CASSLAGGLEDTQYF,TGTGCCAGCAGCCTAGCGGGGGGGCTAGAAGATACGCAGTATTTT
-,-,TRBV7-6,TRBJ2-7,CASSLESAAGLTYEQYF,TGTGCCAGCAGCTTAGAGTCCGCGGCAGGCCTGACCTACGAGCAGTACTTC
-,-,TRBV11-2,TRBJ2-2,CASSLGGVNTGELFF,TGTGCCAGCAGCTTAGGAGGGGTAAACACCGGGGAGCTGTTTTTT
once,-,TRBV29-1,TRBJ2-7,CSVEDVQGIGEQYF,TGCAGCGTTGAAGACGTACAGGGAATCGGCGAGCAGTACTTC
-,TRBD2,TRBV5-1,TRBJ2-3,CASSLASSGSTDTQYF,TGCGCCAGCAGCTTGGCCTCTAGCGGGAGCACAGATACGCAGTATTTT
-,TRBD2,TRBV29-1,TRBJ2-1,CSGTSEIPYNEQFF,TGCAGCGGGACTAGCGAGATACCTTACAATGAGCAGTTCTTC
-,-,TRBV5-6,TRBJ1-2,CASSLRFRGGSGYTF,TGTGCCAGCAGCTTGAGGTTCCGGGGAGGTAGTGGCTACACCTTC
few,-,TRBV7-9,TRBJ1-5,CASSLGGRRGQPQHF,TGTGCCAGCAGCTTAGGGGGCCGAAGGGGCCAGCCCCAGCATTTT
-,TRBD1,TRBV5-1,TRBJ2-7,CASSTQPQGAYYEQYF,TGCGCCAGCAGCACCCAACCACAGGGGGCCTACTACGAGCAGTACTTC
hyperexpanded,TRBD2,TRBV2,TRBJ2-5,CASWSSGGRGETQYF,TGTGCCAGCTGGTCCAGCGGGGGGCGGGGTGAGACCCAGTACTTC
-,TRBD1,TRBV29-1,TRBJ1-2,CSVETGQLYGYTF,TGCAGCGTTGAAACGGGACAGCTCTATGGCTACACCTTC
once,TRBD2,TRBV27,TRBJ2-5,CASSSLAGGGETQYF,TGTGCCAGCAGTTCACTAGCGGGGGGTGGAGAGACCCAGTACTTC
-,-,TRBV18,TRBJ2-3,CASSPPPRDTQYF,TGTGCCAGCTCACCACCGCCCAGAGATACGCAGTATTTT
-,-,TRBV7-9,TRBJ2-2,CASSLWATNTGELFF,TGTGCCAGCAGCTTGTGGGCTACGAACACCGGGGAGCTGTTTTTT
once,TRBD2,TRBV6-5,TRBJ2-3,CASTKRESTDTQYF,TGTGCCAGTACCAAGCGGGAGTCTACAGATACGCAGTATTTT
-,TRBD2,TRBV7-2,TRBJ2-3,CASRVYGGGTDTQYF,TGTGCCAGCAGGGTGTACGGGGGGGGCACAGATACGCAGTATTTT
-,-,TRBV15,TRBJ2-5,CATTSPGEKETQYF,TGTGCCACCACCAGCCCTGGGGAGAAAGAGACCCAGTACTTC